This TCR beta chain was identified during a study of vaccination and CD4 T cells after COVID-19. The time point is: late sampling 161 to 241 days after vaccination in three convalescent patients. Treatment described: approximately 10-day PBMC culture with coronavirus spike peptide pools or control peptides (ViraFEST assay). This clonotype was detected only a few times. Its specificity is unknown. The study sequenced cultured CD4+ T cell DNA using the Oncomine TCR Beta short-read assay. One entry per CDR3 protein, called by TCRdb with MiXCR from the PCR reads. The table records about 20,000 distinct CDR3 sequences, 35% to 40% of them present only once. V was cut by 5 bases and J by 4 bases, with 11 bases left in between. The CDR3 consists of 13 residues. The germline V gene encodes CDR1 MNHNS and CDR2 SASEGT.

This TCR was sampled from a human donor who had recovered from COVID-19. The sequenced sample was CD4+ T cells from blood, cultured in vitro, obtained about 7 months after SARS-CoV-2 vaccination. The chain couples TRBV6-1 to TRBJ1-2, with D perhaps TRBD1 (5 bases). CDR3 sequence: CASSQGPVYGYTF. The DNA of the CDR3 is TGTGCCAGCAGTCAGGGTCCTGTCTATGGCTACACCTTC.